One T cell receptor beta chain is described in this entry. Its antigen is undetermined. Combining a sample-barcoded 5' primer with a J-beta primer mix, a second PCR ran for 7 to 11 cycles. TCRdb redid the calling of the 5' RACE reads with MiXCR, one entry per CDR3 protein. The table shows some 940,000 distinct CDR3 sequences, with roughly 29% occurring only once. These data are taken from a study of blood T cells in healthy people across ages. Study overall: Per every two T cells, about one barcoded beta molecule was captured by template switching. Study conclusions and caveats: Higher diversity and more naive CD4+ cells were features of long-lived donors, compared to aged donors.

The CDR3 sequence is 16 residues long. V was trimmed by 0 bases and J by 8 bases, leaving 22 bases between them. The germline CDR1 and CDR2 sequences are DFQATT and SNEGSKA (reference sequence). This sample also belongs to another study, concerning T cells of mothers and their children.

The source of this sequence is a middle-aged woman in good health. Sequenced input: blood. The chain couples TRBV20-1 to TRBJ1-2, with a tentative D call TRBD1 (6 bases). CDR3 residues: CSARDGAAGQGSGYTF. As DNA, the CDR3 is TGCAGTGCTAGAGATGGTGCCGCAGGGCAGGGGAGCGGCTACACCTTC.